This record concerns one TCR beta chain sequence. These data originate in a study of Graves' ophthalmopathy and Graves' hyperthyroidism. The sequenced template was RNA, covering the TCR beta CDR3 region. Second-round multiplex PCR came after first-round RT-PCR with HTBI primers. TCRdb recomputed calls from the multiplex PCR reads with MiXCR, one row per CDR3 protein. The sample includes roughly 220,000 distinct CDR3 sequences, 45% of them seen just once. Trimming cost V 3 bases and J 6 bases, with 18 bases left between them. Per germline, CDR1 ENHRY and CDR2 SYGVKD. The CDR3 is made up of 16 amino acids.

The receptor was isolated from an adult man with Graves' ophthalmopathy. This chain links TRBV10-3 with TRBJ1-5; tentative D call: TRBD1 (6 bases). The sequenced sample consisted of peripheral blood. CDR3 amino acids: CAISEAPGIRGQPQHF. The CDR3 bases are TGTGCCATCAGTGAAGCCCCCGGGATCAGGGGTCAGCCCCAGCATTTT.